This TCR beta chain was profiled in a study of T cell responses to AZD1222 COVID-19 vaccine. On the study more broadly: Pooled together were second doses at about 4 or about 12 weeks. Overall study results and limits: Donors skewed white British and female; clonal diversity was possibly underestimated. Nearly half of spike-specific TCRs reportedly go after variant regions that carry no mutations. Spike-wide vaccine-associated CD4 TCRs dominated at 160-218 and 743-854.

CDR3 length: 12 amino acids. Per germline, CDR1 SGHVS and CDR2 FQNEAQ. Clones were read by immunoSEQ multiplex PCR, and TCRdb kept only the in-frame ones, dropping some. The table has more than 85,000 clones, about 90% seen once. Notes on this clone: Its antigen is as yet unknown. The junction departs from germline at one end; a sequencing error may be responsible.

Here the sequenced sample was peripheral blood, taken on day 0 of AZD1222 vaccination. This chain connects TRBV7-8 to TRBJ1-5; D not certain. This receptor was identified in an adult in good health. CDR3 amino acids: CASSLAFQPQHF. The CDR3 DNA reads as TGTGCCAGCAGTTTAGCTTTTCAGCCCCAGCATTTT. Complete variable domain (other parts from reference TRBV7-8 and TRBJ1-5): GAGVSQSPRYKVAKRGQDVALRCDPISGHVSLFWYQQALGQGPEFLTYFQNEAQLDKSGLPSDRFFAERPEGSVSTLKIQRTQQEDSAVYLCASSLAFQPQHFGDGTRLSIL.